The text below deals with one T cell receptor (beta chain). This entry is derived from a study of blood T cell repertoires in COVID-19. Study-level background: Sample material is recorded as cDNA or gDNA derived from T cells, B-cell-depleted T cells, or PBMCs.

The method was immunoSEQ multiplex PCR; TCRdb's version includes in-frame clones alone and lacks a portion of them. The sample holds 140,000 to 150,000 clones, approximately 80% seen once. The CDR3 covers 13 residues. The germline V and J ends were trimmed by 5 bases and 0 bases, with 4 bases remaining between them. The germline V gene encodes CDR1 KGHDR and CDR2 SFDVKD. The V and J genes are TRBV24-1 and TRBJ1-5; D unclear. Sequencing was done on a sample of peripheral blood. The origin of this receptor is a woman aged 40 to 50 with active or convalescent COVID-19. For the CDR3, the DNA is TGTGCCACCAGTGCACTTAGCAATCAGCCCCAGCATTTT. Protein sequence: CATSALSNQPQHF.